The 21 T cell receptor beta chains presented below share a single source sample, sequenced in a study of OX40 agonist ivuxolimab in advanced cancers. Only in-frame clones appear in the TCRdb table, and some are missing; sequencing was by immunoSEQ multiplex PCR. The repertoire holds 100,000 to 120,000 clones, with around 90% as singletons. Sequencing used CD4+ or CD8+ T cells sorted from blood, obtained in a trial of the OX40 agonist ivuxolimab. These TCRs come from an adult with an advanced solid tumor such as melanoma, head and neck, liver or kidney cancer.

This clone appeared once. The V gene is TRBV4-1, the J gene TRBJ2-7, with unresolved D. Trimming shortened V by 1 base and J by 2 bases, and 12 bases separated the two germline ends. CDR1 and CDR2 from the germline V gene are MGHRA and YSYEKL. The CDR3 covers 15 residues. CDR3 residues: CASSQAALSPYEQYF. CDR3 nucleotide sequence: TGCGCCAGCAGCCAAGCAGCGCTCTCCCCCTACGAGCAGTACTTC.

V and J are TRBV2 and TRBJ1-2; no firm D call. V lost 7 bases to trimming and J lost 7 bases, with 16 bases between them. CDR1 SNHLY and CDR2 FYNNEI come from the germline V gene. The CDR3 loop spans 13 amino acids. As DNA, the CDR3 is TGTGCCAGCACTAAAGCTTCATCCGGTGGCTACACCTTC. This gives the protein CASTKASSGGYTF. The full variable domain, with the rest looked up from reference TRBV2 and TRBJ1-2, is EPEVTQTPSHQVTQMGQEVILRCVPISNHLYFYWYRQILGQKVEFLVSFYNNEISEKSEIFDDQFSVERPDGSNFTLKIRSTKLEDSAMYFCASTKASSGGYTFGSGTRLTVV.

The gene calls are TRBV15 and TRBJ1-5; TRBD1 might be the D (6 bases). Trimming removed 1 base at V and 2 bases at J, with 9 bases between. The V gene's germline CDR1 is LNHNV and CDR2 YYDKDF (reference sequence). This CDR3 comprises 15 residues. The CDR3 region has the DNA TGTGCCACCAGCAGAGCACAGGGAGGCAATCAGCCCCAGCATTTT. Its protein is CATSRAQGGNQPQHF. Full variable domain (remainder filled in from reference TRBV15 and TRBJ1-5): DAMVIQNPRYQVTQFGKPVTLSCSQTLNHNVMYWYQQKSSQAPKLLFHYYDKDFNNEADTPDNFQSRRPNTSFCFLDIRSPGLGDTAMYLCATSRAQGGNQPQHFGDGTRLSIL.

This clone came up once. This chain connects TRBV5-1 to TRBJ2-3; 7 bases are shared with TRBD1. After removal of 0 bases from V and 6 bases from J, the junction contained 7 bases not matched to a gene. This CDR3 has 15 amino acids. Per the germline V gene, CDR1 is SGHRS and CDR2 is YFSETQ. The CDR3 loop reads CASSLETGLTDTQYF. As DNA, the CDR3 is TGCGCCAGCAGCTTGGAGACAGGGTTGACCGATACGCAGTATTTT.

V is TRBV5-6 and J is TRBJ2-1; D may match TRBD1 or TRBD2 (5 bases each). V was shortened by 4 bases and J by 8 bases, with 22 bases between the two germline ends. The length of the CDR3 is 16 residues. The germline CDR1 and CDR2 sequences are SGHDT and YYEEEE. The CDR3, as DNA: TGTGCCAGCAGCACGATATCGTCGTCTGGGGGACATGAGCAGTTCTTC. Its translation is CASSTISSSGGHEQFF.

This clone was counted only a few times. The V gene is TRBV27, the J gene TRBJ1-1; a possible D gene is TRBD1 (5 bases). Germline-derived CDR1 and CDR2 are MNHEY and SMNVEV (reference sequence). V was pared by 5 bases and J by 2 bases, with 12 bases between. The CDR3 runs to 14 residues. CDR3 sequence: CASSQPGLNTEAFF. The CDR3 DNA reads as TGTGCCAGCAGTCAGCCGGGACTCAACACTGAAGCTTTCTTT.

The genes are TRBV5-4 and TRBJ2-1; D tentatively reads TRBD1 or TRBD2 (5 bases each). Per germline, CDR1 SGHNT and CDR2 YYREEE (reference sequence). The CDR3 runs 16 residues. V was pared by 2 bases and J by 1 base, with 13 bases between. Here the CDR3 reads CASSFEGSNSYNEQFF. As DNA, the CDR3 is TGTGCCAGCAGCTTCGAGGGGTCTAATTCCTACAATGAGCAGTTCTTC. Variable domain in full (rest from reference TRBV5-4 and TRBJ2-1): ETGVTQSPTHLIKTRGQQVTLRCSSQSGHNTVSWYQQALGQGPQFIFQYYREEENGRGNFPPRFSGLQFPNYSSELNVNALELDDSALYLCASSFEGSNSYNEQFFGPGTRLTVL.

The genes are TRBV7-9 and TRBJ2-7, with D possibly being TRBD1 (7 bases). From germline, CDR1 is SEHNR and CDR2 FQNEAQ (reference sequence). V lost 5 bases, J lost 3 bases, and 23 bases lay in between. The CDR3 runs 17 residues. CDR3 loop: CASSLGGSTSWHYEQYF. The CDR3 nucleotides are TGTGCCAGCAGCCTAGGGGGCTCGACTAGTTGGCACTACGAGCAGTACTTC.

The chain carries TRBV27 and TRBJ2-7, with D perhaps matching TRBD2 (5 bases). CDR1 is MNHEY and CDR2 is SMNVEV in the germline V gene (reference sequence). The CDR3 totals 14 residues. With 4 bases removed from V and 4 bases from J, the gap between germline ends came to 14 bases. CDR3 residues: CASSSKETGYEQYF. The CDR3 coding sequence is TGTGCCAGCAGTTCAAAAGAGACGGGGTACGAGCAGTACTTC.

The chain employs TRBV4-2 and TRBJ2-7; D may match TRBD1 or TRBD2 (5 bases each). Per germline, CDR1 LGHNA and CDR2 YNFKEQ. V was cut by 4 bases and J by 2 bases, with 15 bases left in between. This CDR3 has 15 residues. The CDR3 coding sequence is TGTGCCAGCAGCCTAGAGCGGACACTACCCTACGAGCAGTACTTC. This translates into CASSLERTLPYEQYF.

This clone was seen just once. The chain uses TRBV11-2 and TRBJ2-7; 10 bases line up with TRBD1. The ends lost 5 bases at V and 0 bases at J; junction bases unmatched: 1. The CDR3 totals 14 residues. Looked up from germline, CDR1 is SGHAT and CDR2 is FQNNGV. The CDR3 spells CASSRDRGSYEQYF. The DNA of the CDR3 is TGTGCCAGCAGCCGGGACAGGGGCTCCTACGAGCAGTACTTC.

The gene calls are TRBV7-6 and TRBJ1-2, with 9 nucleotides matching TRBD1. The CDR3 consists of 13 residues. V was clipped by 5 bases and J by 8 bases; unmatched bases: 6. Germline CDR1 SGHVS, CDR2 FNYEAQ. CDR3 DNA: TGTGCCAGCAGCCAGGGACAGGGCGGCGGCTACACCTTC. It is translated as CASSQGQGGGYTF.

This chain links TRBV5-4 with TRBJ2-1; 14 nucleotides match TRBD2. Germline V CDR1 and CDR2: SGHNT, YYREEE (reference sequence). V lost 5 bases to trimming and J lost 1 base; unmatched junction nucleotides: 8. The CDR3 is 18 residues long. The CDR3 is CASSSPGLAGASYNEQFF. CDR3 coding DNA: TGTGCCAGCAGTTCGCCGGGACTAGCGGGAGCTTCCTACAATGAGCAGTTCTTC.

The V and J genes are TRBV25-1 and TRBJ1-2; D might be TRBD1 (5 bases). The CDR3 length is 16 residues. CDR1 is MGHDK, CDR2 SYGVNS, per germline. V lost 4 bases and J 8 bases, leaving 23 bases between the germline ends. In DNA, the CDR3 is TGTGCCAGCAGTGGCCCCCACCACAGGACACCCTTGGGCTACACCTTC. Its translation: CASSGPHHRTPLGYTF.

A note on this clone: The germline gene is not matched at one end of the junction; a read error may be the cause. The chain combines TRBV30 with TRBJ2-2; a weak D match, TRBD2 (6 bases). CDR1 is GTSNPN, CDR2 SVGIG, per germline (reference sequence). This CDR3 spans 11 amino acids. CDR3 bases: TGTGCCTGGAGTGTACTGGGGGGAGCTGTTTTT. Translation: CAWSVLGGAVF.

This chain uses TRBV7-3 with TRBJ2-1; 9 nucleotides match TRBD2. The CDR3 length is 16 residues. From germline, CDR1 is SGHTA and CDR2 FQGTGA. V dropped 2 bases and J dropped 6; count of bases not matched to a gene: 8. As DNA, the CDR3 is TGTGCCAGCAGCTTACTGGCGGGAGGGCCGGGCAATGAGCAGTTCTTC. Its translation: CASSLLAGGPGNEQFF.

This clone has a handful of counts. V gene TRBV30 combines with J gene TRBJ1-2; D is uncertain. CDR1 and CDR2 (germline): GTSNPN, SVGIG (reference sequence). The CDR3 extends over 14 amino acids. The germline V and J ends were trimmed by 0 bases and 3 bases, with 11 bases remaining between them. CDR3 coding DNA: TGTGCCTGGAGTGTATATAGGGAGCACTATGGCTACACCTTC. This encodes CAWSVYREHYGYTF.

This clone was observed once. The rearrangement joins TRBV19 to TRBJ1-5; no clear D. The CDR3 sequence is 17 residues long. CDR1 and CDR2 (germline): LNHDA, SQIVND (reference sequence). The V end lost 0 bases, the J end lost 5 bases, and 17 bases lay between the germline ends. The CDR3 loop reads CASSIDRFTVLYQPQHF. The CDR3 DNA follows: TGTGCCAGTAGTATAGATCGATTTACAGTACTATATCAGCCCCAGCATTTT.

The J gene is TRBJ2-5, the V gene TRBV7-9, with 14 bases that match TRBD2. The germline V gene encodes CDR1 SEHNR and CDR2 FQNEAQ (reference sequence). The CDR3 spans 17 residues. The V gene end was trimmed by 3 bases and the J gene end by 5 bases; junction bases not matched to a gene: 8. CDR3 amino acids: CASSFTGTSGSWETQYF. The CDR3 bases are TGTGCCAGCAGCTTTACCGGGACTAGCGGGAGTTGGGAGACCCAGTACTTC.

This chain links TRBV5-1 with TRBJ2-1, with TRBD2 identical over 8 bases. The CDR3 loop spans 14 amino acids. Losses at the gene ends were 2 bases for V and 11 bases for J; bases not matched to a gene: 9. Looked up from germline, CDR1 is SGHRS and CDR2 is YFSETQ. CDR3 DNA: TGCGCCAGCAGCTTAGAGGGCGGGAGGCACCAGCAGTTCTTC. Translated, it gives CASSLEGGRHQQFF.

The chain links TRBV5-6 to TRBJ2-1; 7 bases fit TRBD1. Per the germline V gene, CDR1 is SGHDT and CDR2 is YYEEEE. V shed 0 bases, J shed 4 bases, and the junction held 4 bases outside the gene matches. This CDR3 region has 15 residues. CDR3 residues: CASSLGGTVYNEQFF. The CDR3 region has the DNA TGTGCCAGCAGCTTGGGAGGGACAGTTTACAATGAGCAGTTCTTC. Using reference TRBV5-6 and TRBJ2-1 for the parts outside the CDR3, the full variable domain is DAGVTQSPTHLIKTRGQQVTLRCSPKSGHDTVSWYQQALGQGPQFIFQYYEEEERQRGNFPDRFSGHQFPNYSSELNVNALLLGDSALYLCASSLGGTVYNEQFFGPGTRLTVL.